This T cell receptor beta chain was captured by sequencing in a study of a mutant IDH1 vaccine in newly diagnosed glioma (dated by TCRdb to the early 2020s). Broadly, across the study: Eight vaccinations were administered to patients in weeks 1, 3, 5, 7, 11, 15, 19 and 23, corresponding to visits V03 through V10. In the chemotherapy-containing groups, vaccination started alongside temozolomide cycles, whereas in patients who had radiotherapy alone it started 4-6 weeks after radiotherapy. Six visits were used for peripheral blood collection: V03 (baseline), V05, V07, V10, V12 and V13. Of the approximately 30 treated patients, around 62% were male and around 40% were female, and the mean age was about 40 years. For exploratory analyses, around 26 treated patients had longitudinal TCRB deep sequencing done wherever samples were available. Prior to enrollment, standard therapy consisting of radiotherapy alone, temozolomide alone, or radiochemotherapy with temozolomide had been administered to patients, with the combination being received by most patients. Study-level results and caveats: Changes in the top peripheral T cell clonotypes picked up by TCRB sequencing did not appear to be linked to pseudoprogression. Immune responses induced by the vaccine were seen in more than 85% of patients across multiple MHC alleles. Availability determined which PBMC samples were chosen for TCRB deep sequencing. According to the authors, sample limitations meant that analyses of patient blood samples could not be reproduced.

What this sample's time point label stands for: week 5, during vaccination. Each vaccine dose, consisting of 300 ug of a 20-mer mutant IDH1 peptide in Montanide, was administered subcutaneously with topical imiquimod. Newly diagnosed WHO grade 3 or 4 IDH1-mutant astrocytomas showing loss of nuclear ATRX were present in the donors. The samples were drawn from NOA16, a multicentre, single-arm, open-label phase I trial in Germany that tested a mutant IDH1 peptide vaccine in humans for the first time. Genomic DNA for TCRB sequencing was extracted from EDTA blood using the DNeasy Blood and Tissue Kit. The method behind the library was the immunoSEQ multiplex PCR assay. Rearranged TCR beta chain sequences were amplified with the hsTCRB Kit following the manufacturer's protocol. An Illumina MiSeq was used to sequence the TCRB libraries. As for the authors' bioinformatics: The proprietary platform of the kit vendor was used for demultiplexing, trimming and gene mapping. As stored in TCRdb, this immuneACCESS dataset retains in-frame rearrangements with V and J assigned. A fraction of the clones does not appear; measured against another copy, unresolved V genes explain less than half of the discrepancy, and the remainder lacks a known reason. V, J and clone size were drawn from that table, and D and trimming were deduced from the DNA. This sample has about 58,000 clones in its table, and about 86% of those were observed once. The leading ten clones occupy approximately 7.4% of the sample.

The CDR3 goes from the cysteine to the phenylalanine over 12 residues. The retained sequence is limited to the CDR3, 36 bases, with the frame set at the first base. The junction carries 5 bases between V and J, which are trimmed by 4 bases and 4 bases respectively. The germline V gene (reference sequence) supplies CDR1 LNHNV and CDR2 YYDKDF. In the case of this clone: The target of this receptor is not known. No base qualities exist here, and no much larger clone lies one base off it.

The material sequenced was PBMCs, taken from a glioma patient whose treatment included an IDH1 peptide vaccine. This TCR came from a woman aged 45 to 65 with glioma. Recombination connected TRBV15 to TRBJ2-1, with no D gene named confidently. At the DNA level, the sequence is TGTGCCACCAGCAAGCTTTACAATGAGCAGTTCTTC. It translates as CATSKLYNEQFF.